The 9 T cell receptor beta chains presented below share a single source sample, sequenced in a study of T cell repertoires in cytomegalovirus infection (dated by TCRdb to between 2017 and 2020). No cognate antigen is known for these TCRs. TCRdb names Illumina HiSeq 1500 as the instrument used. Starting from the raw public reads, TCRdb applied fastp trimming at Q25, assembled clones with MiXCR and retained in-frame beta chains. Each CDR3 protein gets just one entry, which takes the most common genes and DNA from the rows behind it. The table for this sample lists 300,000 to 400,000 distinct CDR3 sequences; 20% to 25% of them were counted only once. Of the sample, 10% to 15% is held by the ten largest clones. Read against the paper, the sample's treatment or condition label means: in vitro stimulation with specific CMV peptide epitopes to enrich CMV-specific T cells. The specimen was cultured PBMCs, collected from culture after CMV antigen stimulation. The receptors derive from a human donor in good health (CMV status not recorded). Some clones in this sample may be carry-over from other donors' samples.

This clonotype was recorded at least ten times. This chain uses TRBV7-2 with TRBJ1-2; 7 bases agree with TRBD1. CDR1 and CDR2 (germline): SGHTA, FQGNSA. With V trimmed by 2 bases and J by 3 bases, 9 bases remained unmatched. The CDR3 contains 16 residues. Here the CDR3 reads CASSLNIDRDYYGYTF. DNA of the CDR3: TGTGCCAGCAGCTTAAATATAGACAGGGACTACTATGGCTACACCTTC. Drawing the rest from reference TRBV7-2 and TRBJ1-2, the complete variable domain is GAGVSQSPSNKVTEKGKDVELRCDPISGHTALYWYRQSLGQGLEFLIYFQGNSAPDKSGLPSDRFSAERTGGSVSTLTIQRTQQEDSAVYLCASSLNIDRDYYGYTFGSGTRLTVV.

The chain is built from TRBV29-1 and TRBJ2-3; no firm D call. CDR1 and CDR2 (germline): SQVTM, ANQGSEA. The V and J ends lost 4 bases and 4 bases respectively, with 15 bases between them. The CDR3 extends over 14 amino acids. CDR3 DNA sequence: TGCAGCGTTGGCCGGAGTGACCTTGCAGATACGCAGTATTTT. Translating gives CSVGRSDLADTQYF.

This clonotype was observed many times. V and J are TRBV7-8 and TRBJ1-1; possible D gene TRBD1, 5 bases. V lost 5 bases and J lost 5, with 15 bases in between. This CDR3 spans 14 amino acids. Germline values: CDR1 SGHVS, CDR2 FQNEAQ. In nucleotides, the CDR3 is TGTGCCAGCAGCCCTGCCGACAGACTTACTGAAGCTTTCTTT. It codes for CASSPADRLTEAFF.

The rearrangement links TRBV7-2 to TRBJ1-2, with a tentative D call TRBD1 (6 bases). The CDR3 runs to 12 residues. Germline V gives CDR1 SGHTA, CDR2 FQGNSA. V lost 5 bases, J lost 7 bases, and 11 bases lay in between. The CDR3 here is CASSINRAGYTF. DNA of the CDR3: TGTGCCAGCAGCATTAACAGGGCTGGCTACACCTTC.

This chain connects TRBV28 to TRBJ1-2, with a possible D match to TRBD1 (6 bases). V gave up 2 bases and J gave up 4 bases, with 11 bases separating them. This CDR3 has 14 residues. The germline V gene has CDR1 MDHEN and CDR2 SYDVKM. The chain's CDR3 is CASSLAGDVYGYTF. Here the CDR3 DNA reads TGTGCCAGCAGTTTAGCAGGGGACGTCTATGGCTACACCTTC.

Only a few counts were recorded for this clonotype. This chain uses TRBV14 with TRBJ2-2; the D gene is possibly TRBD1 (6 bases). Trimming removed 0 bases from V and 1 base from J, with 15 bases in between. This CDR3 is built from 18 residues. The germline V gene encodes CDR1 SGHDN and CDR2 FVKESK. Here the CDR3 reads CASSQDRTGRLNTGELFF. The CDR3 DNA reads TGTGCCAGCAGCCAAGATCGCACAGGGAGACTGAACACCGGGGAGCTGTTTTTT.

The rearrangement joins TRBV6-1 to TRBJ1-2, with D unresolved. The CDR3 covers 12 residues. Looked up from germline, CDR1 is MNHNS and CDR2 is SASEGT. V lost 7 bases and J lost 3, with 9 bases in between. In DNA, the CDR3 is TGTGCCAGCACCCGGGGTCACTATGGCTACACCTTC. Its protein product is CASTRGHYGYTF.

This clonotype appeared a few times. The chain joins TRBV6-1 to TRBJ2-3, with 9 bases that match TRBD2. This CDR3 comprises 14 residues. CDR1 and CDR2 (germline): MNHNS, SASEGT. With 2 bases clipped from V and 11 bases from J, the junction kept 8 bases outside the gene matches. CDR3 bases: TGTGCCAGCAGTGAATCGGCTAGCGGGACTATGCAGTATTTT. Translating it yields CASSESASGTMQYF.

The rearrangement uses TRBV7-2 and TRBJ2-1; 8 nucleotides match TRBD2. This CDR3 is 16 amino acids long. The trim removed 4 bases at V and 10 bases at J, leaving 15 bases unmatched. Germline V gives CDR1 SGHTA, CDR2 FQGNSA. The CDR3 sequence is CASSSILAGLGFEQFF. DNA of the CDR3: TGTGCCAGCAGCTCCATCCTAGCGGGCTTGGGATTCGAGCAGTTCTTC.